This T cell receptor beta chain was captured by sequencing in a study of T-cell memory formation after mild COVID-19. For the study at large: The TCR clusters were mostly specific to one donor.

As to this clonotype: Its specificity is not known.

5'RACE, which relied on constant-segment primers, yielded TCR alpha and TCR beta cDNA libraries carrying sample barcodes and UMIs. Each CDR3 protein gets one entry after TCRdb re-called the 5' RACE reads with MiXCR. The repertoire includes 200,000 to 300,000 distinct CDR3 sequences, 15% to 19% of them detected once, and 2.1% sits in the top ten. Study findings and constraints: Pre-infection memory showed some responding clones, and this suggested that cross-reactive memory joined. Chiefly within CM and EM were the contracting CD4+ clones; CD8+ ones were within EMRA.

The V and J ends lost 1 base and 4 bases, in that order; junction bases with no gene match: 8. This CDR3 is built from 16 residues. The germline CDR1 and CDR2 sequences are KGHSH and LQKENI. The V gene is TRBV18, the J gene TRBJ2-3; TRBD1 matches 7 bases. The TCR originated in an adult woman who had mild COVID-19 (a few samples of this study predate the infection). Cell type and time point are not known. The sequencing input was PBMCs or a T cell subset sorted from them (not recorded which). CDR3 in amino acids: CASSPLQGLGSDTQYF. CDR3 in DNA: TGTGCCAGCTCACCACTACAGGGGCTGGGATCAGATACGCAGTATTTT.